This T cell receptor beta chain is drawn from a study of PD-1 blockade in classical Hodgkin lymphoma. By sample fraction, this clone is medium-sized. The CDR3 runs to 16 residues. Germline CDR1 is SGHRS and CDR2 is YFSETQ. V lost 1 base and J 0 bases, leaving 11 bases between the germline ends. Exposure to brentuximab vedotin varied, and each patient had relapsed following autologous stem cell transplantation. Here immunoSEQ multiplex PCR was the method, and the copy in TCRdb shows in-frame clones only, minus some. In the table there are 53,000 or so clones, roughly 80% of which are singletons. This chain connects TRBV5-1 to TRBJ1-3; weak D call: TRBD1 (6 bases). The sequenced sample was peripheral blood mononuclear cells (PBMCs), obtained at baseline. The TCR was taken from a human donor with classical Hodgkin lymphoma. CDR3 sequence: CASSLTGIDSGNTIYF. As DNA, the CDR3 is TGCGCCAGCAGCTTGACAGGGATCGACTCTGGAAACACCATATATTTT.